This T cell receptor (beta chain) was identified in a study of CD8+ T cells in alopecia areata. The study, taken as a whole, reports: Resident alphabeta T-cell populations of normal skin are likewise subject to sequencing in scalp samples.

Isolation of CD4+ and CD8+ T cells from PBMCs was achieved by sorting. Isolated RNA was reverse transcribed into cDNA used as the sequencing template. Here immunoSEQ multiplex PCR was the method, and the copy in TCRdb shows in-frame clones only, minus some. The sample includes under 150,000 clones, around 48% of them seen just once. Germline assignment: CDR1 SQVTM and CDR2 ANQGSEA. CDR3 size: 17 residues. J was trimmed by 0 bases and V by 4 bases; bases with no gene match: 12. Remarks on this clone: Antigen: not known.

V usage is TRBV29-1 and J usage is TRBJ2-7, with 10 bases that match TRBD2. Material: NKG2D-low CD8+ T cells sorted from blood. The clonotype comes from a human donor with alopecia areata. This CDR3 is CSVAGSWTSGPSYEQYF. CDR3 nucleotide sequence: TGCAGCGTTGCTGGCAGCTGGACTAGCGGACCCTCCTACGAGCAGTACTTC.